One TCR beta chain is described in this entry. Its antigen remains unidentified. No qualities accompany the bases; no much larger clone lies one base away. This record comes from a study of blood T cell repertoires in COVID-19 (dated by TCRdb to about 2020). General notes on the study: Samples covering the acute and convalescent phases of COVID-19 were provided by collaborators in the United States, Italy and Spain. The prospective study material was composed of cDNA or gDNA derived from T cells, B-cell-depleted T cells, or PBMCs. The dataset comprised deeply sampled blood TCRbeta repertoires from subjects exposed to, actively infected with, or recovered from COVID-19. A freely available public database, intended as a resource for researchers studying the immune response to SARS-CoV-2, is where the repertoires were released. The samples were drawn from the first 160 participants of the ongoing ImmuneRACE study and from over 950 subjects provided by 6 global collaborators. Nearly every sample came with metadata listing a de-identified subject ID, COVID-19 status, age in years and sex. Where available, HLA class I and class II types were taken from metadata supplied by the sample provider and were not determined by assay-based typing. What the work shows at the level of the full study, not this receptor alone: How much clinical and demographic metadata was included differed by source and by participant, and the metadata was provided uncurated.

Each collaborating institution followed its own protocols to collect whole blood in K2EDTA tubes. For TCRbeta analysis, collaborators shipped samples in one of three forms: frozen whole blood, isolated PBMCs, or DNA extracted from either of those sample types. The CDR3 numbers 13 residues from cysteine through phenylalanine. The DNA shown is the 39-base CDR3, in frame from base 1. Clipping removes 4 bases from V and 13 bases from J, with 12 as the unmatched junction base count. Based on the germline V gene (reference sequence), the CDR1 and CDR2 sequences are SGHNT and YYREEE. TCRbeta CDR3 regions were amplified from genomic DNA using the immunoSEQ Assay, a bias-controlled multiplex PCR. As for the authors' bioinformatics: The number of nucleated cells in each sample was estimated by amplification of reference gene primers within the assay. To quantify the absolute abundance of each unique TCRbeta CDR3 rearrangement, sequence reads were collapsed and filtered. Productive Simpson clonality was computed per sample as the square root of Simpson's diversity index over productive rearrangements. TCRdb provides this immuneACCESS table in a form limited to in-frame rearrangements. Some clones are lacking; in checked studies, under half of them reflect an unresolved V gene, and why the rest are absent is not known. For V, J and clone size, that table is used; D and trimming come from the DNA. Across this sample there are approximately 220,000 clones, with approximately 80% seen only once. Roughly 27% of the sample goes to the ten largest clones.

This clonotype was obtained from a man aged 35 to 55 with acute or convalescent COVID-19. Sequencing was carried out using peripheral blood. This receptor chain uses TRBV5-4 and TRBJ2-3, with 7 bases aligning to TRBD1. In nucleotide form, the sequence is TGTGCCAGCAGCAACGACAGGGTGGTGGGGGAGTATTTT. Its protein reads: CASSNDRVVGEYF.